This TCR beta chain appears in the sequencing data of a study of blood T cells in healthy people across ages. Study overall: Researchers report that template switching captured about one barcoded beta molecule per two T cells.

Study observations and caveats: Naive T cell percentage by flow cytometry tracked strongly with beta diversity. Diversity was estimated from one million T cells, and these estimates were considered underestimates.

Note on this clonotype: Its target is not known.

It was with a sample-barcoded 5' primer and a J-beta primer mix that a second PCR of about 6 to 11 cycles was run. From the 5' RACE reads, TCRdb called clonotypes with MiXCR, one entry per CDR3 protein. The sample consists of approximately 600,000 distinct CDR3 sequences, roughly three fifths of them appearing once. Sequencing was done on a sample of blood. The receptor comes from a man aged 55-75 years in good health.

CDR3 nucleotides: TGTGCCAGCATCAACAGGGACTTTAATTCACCCCTCCACTTT. Protein product: CASINRDFNSPLHF. This chain links TRBV6-8 with TRBJ1-6; D perhaps matches TRBD1 (6 bases). Germline V gene sequence: CDR1 MNHGY, CDR2 SAAAGT. The CDR3 contains 14 residues. V gave up 7 bases and J gave up 6 bases, with 13 bases separating them.